This record looks at one TCR beta chain sequence and its context. What it binds is not known. The data were obtained in a study of cytomegalovirus exposure and HLA in healthy donors. Findings of the study overall: When analyzed later, a missense DCLRE1C variant was found to be linked to TCR beta V- and J-gene trimming.

This CDR3 contains 12 residues. V lost 3 bases and J lost 6; bases outside the gene matches: 1. In germline, CDR1 is GTSNPN, CDR2 SVGIG (reference sequence). PCR amplification relied on 60 Vbeta primers (plus 13 Jbeta primers). Assay: immunoSEQ multiplex PCR; the TCRdb copy retains only in-frame clones and omits some. This sample has 100,000 to 150,000 clones, with 10% found just once. Sequencing used PBMCs. The J gene is TRBJ1-4, the V gene TRBV30; the match to TRBD1 covers 7 bases. This TCR came from a woman aged 18-35 years in good health and CMV-seropositive. The CDR3 protein is CAWSQGDEKLFF. As DNA, the CDR3 is TGTGCCTGGAGCCAGGGGGATGAAAAACTGTTTTTT.